The clone carrying this T cell receptor beta chain was seen a handful of times. The data originate from a study of T cell responses to AZD1222 COVID-19 vaccine. The CDR3 sequence is 15 residues long. J lost 6 bases, V lost 7 bases, and 11 bases had no gene match. Germline lookup yields CDR1 MNHNY and CDR2 SVGAGI (reference sequence). Sequencing was performed with immunoSEQ multiplex PCR; in TCRdb, only in-frame clones are kept and a portion is missing. The sample has roughly 110,000 clones; about 91% are singletons. V is TRBV6-6 and J is TRBJ1-5; 8 bases line up with TRBD1. The sequences come from peripheral blood, collected 28 days after the second AZD1222 dose. This receptor was taken from an adult who received the AZD1222 COVID-19 vaccine. The chain's CDR3 is CASNPGGQGSQPQHF. CDR3 sequence (DNA): TGTGCCAGCAACCCCGGAGGACAGGGCAGTCAGCCCCAGCATTTT.